One T cell receptor (beta chain) is described in this entry. Its antigen is undetermined. This entry comes from a study of T cells after yellow fever vaccination. Study-level results: Reappearance after the booster was seen for most primary-vaccination clones, at 95% to 96% CD4 and less than 90% CD8.

A single record per CDR3 protein comes from TCRdb applying MiXCR to the 5' RACE reads. The data contain roughly 240,000 distinct CDR3 sequences, less than 7.5% of them singletons. V dropped 1 base and J dropped 7; count of bases not matched to a gene: 1. This CDR3 is built from 12 residues. The germline gives CDR1 DFQATT, CDR2 SNEGSKA (reference sequence). Sample: CD4+ T cells sorted from PBMCs, taken on the day of the yellow fever booster vaccination. The chain has TRBV20-1 and TRBJ1-1; 9 bases align to TRBD1. This TCR came from a man aged 25 to 40 who received the YFV17D yellow fever vaccine. CDR3 nucleotide sequence: TGCAGTGCTAGAGGGGGACAGGGTGAAGCTTTCTTT. This translates into CSARGGQGEAFF.